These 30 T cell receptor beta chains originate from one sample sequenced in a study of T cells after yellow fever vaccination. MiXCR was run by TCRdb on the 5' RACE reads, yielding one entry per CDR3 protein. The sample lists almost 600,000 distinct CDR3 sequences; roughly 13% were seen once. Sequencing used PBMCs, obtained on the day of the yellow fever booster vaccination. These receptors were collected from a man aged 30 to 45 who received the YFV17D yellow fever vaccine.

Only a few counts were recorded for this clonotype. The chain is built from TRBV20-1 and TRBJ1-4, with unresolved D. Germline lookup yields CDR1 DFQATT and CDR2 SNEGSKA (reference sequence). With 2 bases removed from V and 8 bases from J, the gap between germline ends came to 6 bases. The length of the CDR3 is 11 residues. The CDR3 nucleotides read TGCAGTGCTAGAATCCAAGAAAAACTGTTTTTT. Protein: CSARIQEKLFF.

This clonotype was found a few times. As DNA, the CDR3 is TGCGCCAGCAGCTCGGACGGACAGAAGAACACTGAAGCTTTCTTT. Amino acid sequence: CASSSDGQKNTEAFF. This rearrangement joins TRBV5-1 to TRBJ1-1; D perhaps matches TRBD1 (6 bases). Germline assignment: CDR1 SGHRS and CDR2 YFSETQ. Trimming stripped 3 bases from V and 1 base from J, with 13 bases between. The CDR3 loop spans 15 amino acids.

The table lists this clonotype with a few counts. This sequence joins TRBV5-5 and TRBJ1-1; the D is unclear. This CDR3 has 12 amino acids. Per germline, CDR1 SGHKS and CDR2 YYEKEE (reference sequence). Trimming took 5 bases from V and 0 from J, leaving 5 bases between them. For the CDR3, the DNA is TGTGCCAGCAGGCAGGTGAACACTGAAGCTTTCTTT. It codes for CASRQVNTEAFF.

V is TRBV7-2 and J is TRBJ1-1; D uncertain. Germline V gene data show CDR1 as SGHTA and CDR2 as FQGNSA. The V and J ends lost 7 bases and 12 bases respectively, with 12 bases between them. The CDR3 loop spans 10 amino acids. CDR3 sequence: CASTGELTFF. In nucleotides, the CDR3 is TGTGCCAGCACCGGAGAGTTGACTTTCTTT. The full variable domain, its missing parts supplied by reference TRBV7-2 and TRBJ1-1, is GAGVSQSPSNKVTEKGKDVELRCDPISGHTALYWYRQSLGQGLEFLIYFQGNSAPDKSGLPSDRFSAERTGGSVSTLTIQRTQQEDSAVYLCASTGELTFFGQGTRLTVV.

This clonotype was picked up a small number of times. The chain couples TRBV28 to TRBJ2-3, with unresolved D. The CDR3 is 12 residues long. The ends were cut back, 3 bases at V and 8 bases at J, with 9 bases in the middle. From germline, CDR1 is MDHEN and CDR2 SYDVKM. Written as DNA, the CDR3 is TGTGCCAGCAGTTTTACCACCGGTACGCAGTATTTT. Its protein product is CASSFTTGTQYF.

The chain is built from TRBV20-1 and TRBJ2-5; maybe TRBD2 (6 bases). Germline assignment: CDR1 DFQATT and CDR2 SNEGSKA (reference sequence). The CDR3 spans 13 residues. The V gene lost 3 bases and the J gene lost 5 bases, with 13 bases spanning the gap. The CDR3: CSASRGTRETQYF. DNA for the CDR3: TGCAGTGCTAGTCGGGGGACCAGGGAGACCCAGTACTTC.

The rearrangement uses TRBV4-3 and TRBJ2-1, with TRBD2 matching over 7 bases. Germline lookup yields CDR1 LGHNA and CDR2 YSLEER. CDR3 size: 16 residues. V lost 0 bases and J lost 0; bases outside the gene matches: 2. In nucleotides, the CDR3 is TGCGCCAGCAGCCAAGACGGGGAGGGCTCCTACAATGAGCAGTTCTTC. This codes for CASSQDGEGSYNEQFF.

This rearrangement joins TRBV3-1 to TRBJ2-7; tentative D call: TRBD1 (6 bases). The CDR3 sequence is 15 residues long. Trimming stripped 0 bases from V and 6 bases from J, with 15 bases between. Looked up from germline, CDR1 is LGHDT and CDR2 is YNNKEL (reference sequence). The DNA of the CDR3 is TGTGCCAGCAGCCAAGATTTACTAGGGGGACGCGAGCAGTACTTC. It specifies CASSQDLLGGREQYF.

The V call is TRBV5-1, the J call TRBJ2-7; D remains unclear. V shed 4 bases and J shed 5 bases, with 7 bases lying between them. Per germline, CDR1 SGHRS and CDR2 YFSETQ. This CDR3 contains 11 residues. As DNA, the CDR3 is TGCGCCAGCAGCCAGCAGGACGAGCAGTACTTC. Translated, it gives CASSQQDEQYF.

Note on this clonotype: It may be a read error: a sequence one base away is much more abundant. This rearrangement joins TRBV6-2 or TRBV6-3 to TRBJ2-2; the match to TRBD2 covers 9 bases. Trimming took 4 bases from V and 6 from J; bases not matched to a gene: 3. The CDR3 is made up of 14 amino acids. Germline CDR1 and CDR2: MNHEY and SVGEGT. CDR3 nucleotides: TGTGCCAGCAGTTTAGCGGGAGACGCCGGGGAGCTGTTTTTT. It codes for CASSLAGDAGELFF.

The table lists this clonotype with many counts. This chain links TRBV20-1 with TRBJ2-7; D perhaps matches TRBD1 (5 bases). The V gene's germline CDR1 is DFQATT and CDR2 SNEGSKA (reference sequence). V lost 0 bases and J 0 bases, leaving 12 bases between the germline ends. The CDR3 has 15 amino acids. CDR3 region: CSARDRGHNSYEQYF. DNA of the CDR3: TGCAGTGCTAGAGATAGGGGCCATAACTCCTACGAGCAGTACTTC.

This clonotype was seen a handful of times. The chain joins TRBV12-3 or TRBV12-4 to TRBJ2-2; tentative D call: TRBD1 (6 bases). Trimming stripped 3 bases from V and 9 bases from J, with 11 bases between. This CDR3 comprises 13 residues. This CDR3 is CASSFLWDRELFF. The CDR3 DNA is TGTGCCAGCAGTTTTTTATGGGACAGGGAGCTGTTTTTT.

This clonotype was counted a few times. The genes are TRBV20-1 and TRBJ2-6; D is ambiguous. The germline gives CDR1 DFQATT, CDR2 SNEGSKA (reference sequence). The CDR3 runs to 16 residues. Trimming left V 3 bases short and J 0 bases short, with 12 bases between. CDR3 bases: TGCAGTGCTAGTGGTCAGCTCAGCTCTGGGGCCAACGTCCTGACTTTC. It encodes CSASGQLSSGANVLTF.

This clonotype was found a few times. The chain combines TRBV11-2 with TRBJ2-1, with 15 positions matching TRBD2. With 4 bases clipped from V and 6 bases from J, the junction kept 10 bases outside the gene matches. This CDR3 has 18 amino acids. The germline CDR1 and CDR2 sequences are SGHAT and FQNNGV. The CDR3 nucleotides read TGTGCCAGCAGCTCACTACCTTGGACTAGCGGGAGGGGCAATGAGCAGTTCTTC. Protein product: CASSSLPWTSGRGNEQFF.

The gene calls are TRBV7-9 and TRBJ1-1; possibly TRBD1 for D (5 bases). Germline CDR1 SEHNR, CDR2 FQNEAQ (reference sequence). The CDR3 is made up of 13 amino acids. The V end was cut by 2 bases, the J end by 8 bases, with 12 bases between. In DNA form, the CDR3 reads TGTGCCAGCAGCTTATTTCTGGAGGGGGAAGCTTTCTTT. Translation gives CASSLFLEGEAFF.

CDR3 DNA: TGCAGCGTTGGACGGGAAGGCTACACCTTC. It yields the protein CSVGREGYTF. This chain links TRBV29-1 with TRBJ1-2; D is uncertain. This CDR3 has 10 residues. Germline V gene sequence: CDR1 SQVTM, CDR2 ANQGSEA. Trimming took off 4 bases at V and 8 bases at J, with 8 bases between the two ends.

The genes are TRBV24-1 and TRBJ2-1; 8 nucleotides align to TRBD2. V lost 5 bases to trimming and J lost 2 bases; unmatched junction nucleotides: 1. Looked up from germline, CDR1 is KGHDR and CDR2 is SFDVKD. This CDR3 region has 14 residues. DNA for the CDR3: TGTGCCACCAGTGTAGCGGGACCCTACAATGAGCAGTTCTTC. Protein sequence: CATSVAGPYNEQFF.

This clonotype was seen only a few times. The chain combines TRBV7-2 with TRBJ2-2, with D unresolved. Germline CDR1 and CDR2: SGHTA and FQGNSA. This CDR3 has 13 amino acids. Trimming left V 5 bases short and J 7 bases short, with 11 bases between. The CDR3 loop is CASSPPPGGELFF. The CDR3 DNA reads TGTGCCAGCAGCCCCCCCCCTGGCGGGGAGCTGTTTTTT. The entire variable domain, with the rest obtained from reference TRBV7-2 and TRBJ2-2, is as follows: GAGVSQSPSNKVTEKGKDVELRCDPISGHTALYWYRQSLGQGLEFLIYFQGNSAPDKSGLPSDRFSAERTGGSVSTLTIQRTQQEDSAVYLCASSPPPGGELFFGEGSRLTVL.

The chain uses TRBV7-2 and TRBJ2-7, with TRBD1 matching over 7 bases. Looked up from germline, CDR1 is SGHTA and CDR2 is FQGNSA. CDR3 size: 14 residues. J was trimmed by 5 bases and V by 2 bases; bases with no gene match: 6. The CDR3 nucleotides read TGTGCCAGCAGCTTAAGCCAGGGGGTAAACGAGCAGTACTTC. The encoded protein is CASSLSQGVNEQYF.

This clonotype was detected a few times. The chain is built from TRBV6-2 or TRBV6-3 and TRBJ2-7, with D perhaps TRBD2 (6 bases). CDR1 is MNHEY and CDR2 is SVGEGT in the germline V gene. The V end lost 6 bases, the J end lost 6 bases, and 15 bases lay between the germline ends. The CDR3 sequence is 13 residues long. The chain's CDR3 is CASRRTGVGEQYF. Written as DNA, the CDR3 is TGTGCCAGCAGACGTACGGGGGTCGGCGAGCAGTACTTC.

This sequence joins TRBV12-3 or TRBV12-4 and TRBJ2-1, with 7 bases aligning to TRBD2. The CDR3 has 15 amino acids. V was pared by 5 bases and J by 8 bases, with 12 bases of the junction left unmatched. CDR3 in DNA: TGTGCCAGCAGTACCCGACTAGCTCGGGATCATGAGCAGTTCTTC. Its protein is CASSTRLARDHEQFF.

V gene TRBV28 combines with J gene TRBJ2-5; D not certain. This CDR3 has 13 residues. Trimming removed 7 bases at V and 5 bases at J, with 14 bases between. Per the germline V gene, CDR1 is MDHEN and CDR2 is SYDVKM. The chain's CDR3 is CASTPGVEETQYF. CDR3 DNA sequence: TGTGCCAGCACCCCTGGAGTGGAGGAGACCCAGTACTTC.

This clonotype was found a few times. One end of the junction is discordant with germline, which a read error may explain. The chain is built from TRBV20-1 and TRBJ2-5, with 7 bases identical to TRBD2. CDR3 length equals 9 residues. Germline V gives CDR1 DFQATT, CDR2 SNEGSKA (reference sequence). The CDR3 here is CSTSEQYSF. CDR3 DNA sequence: TGCAGTACTAGCGAGCAGTATTCCTTC.

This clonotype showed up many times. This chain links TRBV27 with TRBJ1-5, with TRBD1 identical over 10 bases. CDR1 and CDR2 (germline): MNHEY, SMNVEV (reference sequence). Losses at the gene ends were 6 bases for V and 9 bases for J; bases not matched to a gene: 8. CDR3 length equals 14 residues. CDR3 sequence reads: CASSRGTGERPQHF. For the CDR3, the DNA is TGTGCCAGCAGCCGCGGGACAGGGGAGCGGCCCCAGCATTTT.

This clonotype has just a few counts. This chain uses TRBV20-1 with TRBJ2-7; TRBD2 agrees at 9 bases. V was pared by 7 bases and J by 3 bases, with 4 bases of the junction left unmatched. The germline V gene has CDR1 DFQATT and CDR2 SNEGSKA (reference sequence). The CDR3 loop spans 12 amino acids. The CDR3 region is CSGEREVYEQYF. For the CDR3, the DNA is TGCAGTGGGGAGCGGGAGGTCTACGAGCAGTACTTC.

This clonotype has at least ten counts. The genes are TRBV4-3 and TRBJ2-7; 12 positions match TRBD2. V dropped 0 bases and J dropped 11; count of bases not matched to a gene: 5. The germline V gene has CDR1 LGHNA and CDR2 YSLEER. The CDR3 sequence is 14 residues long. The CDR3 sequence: CASSQDQTSGSKYF. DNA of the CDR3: TGCGCCAGCAGCCAAGATCAGACTAGCGGGAGCAAGTACTTC.

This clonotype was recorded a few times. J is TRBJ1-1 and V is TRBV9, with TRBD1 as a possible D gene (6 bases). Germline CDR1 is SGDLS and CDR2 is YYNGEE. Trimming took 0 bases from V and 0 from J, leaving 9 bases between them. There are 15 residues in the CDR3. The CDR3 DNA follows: TGTGCCAGCAGCGTAGTCGGGGGCGTGAACACTGAAGCTTTCTTT. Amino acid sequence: CASSVVGGVNTEAFF.

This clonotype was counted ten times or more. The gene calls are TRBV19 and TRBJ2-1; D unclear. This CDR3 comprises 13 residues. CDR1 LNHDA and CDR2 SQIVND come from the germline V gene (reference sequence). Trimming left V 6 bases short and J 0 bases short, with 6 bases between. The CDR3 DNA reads TGTGCCAGTAGACTCGGCTCCTACAATGAGCAGTTCTTC. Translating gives CASRLGSYNEQFF.

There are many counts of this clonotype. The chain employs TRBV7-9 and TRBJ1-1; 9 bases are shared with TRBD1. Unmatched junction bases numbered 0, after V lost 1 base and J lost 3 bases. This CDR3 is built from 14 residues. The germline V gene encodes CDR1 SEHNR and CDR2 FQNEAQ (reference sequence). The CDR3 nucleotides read TGTGCCAGCAGCTTAGGACAGGGGGACACTGAAGCTTTCTTT. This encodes CASSLGQGDTEAFF.

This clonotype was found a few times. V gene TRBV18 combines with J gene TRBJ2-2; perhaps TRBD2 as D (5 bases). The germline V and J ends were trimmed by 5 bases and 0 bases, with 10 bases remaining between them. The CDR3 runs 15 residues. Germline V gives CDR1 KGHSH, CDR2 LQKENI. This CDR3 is CASSDLRANTGELFF. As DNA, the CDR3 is TGTGCCAGCTCAGATTTGCGGGCGAACACCGGGGAGCTGTTTTTT.